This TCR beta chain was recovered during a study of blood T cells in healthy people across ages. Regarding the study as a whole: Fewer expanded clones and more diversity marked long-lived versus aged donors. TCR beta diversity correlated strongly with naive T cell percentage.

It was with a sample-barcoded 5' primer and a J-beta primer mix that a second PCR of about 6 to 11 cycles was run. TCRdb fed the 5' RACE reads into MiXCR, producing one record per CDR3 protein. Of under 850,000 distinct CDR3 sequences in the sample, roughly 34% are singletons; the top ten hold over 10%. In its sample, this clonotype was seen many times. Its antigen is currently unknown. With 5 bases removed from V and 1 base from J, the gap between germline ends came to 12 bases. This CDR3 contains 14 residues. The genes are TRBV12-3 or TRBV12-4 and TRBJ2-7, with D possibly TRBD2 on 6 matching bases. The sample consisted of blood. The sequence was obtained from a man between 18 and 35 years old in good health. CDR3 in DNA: TGTGCCAGCAGTCTCAGCGGGCAGTCCTACGAGCAGTACTTC. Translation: CASSLSGQSYEQYF.